The rows below give T cell receptor beta chains drawn from one sample of a study of T cells after posttransplantation cyclophosphamide. Only in-frame clones appear in the TCRdb table, and some are missing; sequencing was by immunoSEQ multiplex PCR. The data hold tens of thousands of clones, with 95% to 98% observed a single time. Sequenced sample: naive CD4+ T cells sorted from PBMCs. These receptors originate from a man aged 35 to 55 in good health, CMV-negative, and a related stem cell transplant donor. Each CDR3 is given with its conserved first and last residue. Each record gives: J gene, V gene, D gene, clone size, CDR3 protein, CDR3 DNA. The D gene is left open where the match is weak. Clone size is given for some rows only: seen once, a few or many times, or a class if the clone is expanded.

j_call: TRBJ2-2
v_call: TRBV6-4
d_call: .
clone_size: .
cdr3_aa: CASSARYPGATNTGELFF
cdr3_nt: TGTGCCAGCAGTGCCCGTTATCCAGGGGCAACGAACACCGGGGAGCTGTTTTTT

j_call: TRBJ2-3
v_call: TRBV18
d_call: TRBD1
clone_size: .
cdr3_aa: CASSPGQGATDTQYF
cdr3_nt: TGTGCCAGCTCACCGGGACAGGGGGCAACAGATACGCAGTATTTT

j_call: TRBJ1-1
v_call: TRBV29-1
d_call: .
clone_size: .
cdr3_aa: CSVGTNMNTEAFF
cdr3_nt: TGCAGCGTTGGGACTAACATGAACACTGAAGCTTTCTTT

j_call: TRBJ1-2
v_call: TRBV10-3
d_call: .
clone_size: .
cdr3_aa: CAISESNSYGYTF
cdr3_nt: TGTGCCATCAGTGAGTCGAATAGCTATGGCTACACCTTC

j_call: TRBJ1-1
v_call: TRBV11-3
d_call: .
clone_size: .
cdr3_aa: CASSLSSDQGGAFF
cdr3_nt: TGTGCCAGCAGCTTAAGTTCGGACCAGGGAGGAGCTTTCTTT

j_call: TRBJ2-7
v_call: TRBV6-5
d_call: TRBD1
clone_size: once
cdr3_aa: CASSDTGDEQYF
cdr3_nt: TGTGCCAGCAGTGACACAGGGGACGAGCAGTACTTC

j_call: TRBJ1-6
v_call: TRBV16
d_call: .
clone_size: .
cdr3_aa: CASSQSAQPNSPLHF
cdr3_nt: TGTGCCAGCAGCCAATCGGCACAGCCAAATTCACCCCTCCACTTT

j_call: TRBJ2-3
v_call: TRBV5-1
d_call: .
clone_size: .
cdr3_aa: CASSLYTGTDTQYF
cdr3_nt: TGCGCCAGCAGCCTCTATACAGGGACAGATACGCAGTATTTT

j_call: TRBJ1-4
v_call: TRBV4-2
d_call: .
clone_size: once
cdr3_aa: CASSQDGGRENEKLFF
cdr3_nt: TGTGCCAGCAGCCAAGATGGCGGGAGGGAAAATGAAAAACTGTTTTTT

j_call: TRBJ2-7
v_call: TRBV6-1
d_call: .
clone_size: .
cdr3_aa: CASSVSGQYYEQYF
cdr3_nt: TGTGCCAGCAGTGTTTCGGGACAATACTACGAGCAGTACTTC

j_call: TRBJ2-1
v_call: TRBV30
d_call: .
clone_size: once
cdr3_aa: CAWSVKGVYNEQFF
cdr3_nt: TGTGCCTGGAGTGTCAAGGGGGTTTACAATGAGCAGTTCTTC

j_call: TRBJ2-1
v_call: TRBV18
d_call: TRBD2
clone_size: .
cdr3_aa: CASSPGTSGSNEQFF
cdr3_nt: TGTGCCAGCTCTCCCGGGACTAGCGGGAGCAATGAGCAGTTCTTC

j_call: TRBJ2-1
v_call: TRBV7-2
d_call: .
clone_size: .
cdr3_aa: CASSLPVKFGEQFF
cdr3_nt: TGTGCCAGCAGCTTACCCGTCAAGTTCGGTGAGCAGTTCTTC

j_call: TRBJ1-5
v_call: TRBV28
d_call: .
clone_size: .
cdr3_aa: CASSLSGQPQHF
cdr3_nt: TGTGCCAGCAGTTTATCAGGTCAGCCCCAGCATTTT

j_call: TRBJ2-7
v_call: TRBV6-6
d_call: .
clone_size: .
cdr3_aa: CASTNLYEQYF
cdr3_nt: TGTGCCAGCACTAACCTGTACGAGCAGTACTTC

j_call: TRBJ2-7
v_call: TRBV9
d_call: .
clone_size: .
cdr3_aa: CASSVGPGTTYEQYF
cdr3_nt: TGTGCCAGCAGCGTAGGTCCAGGAACAACCTACGAGCAGTACTTC

j_call: TRBJ2-1
v_call: TRBV4-1
d_call: TRBD2
clone_size: .
cdr3_aa: CASSHPRGRRGTGLAVNNEQFF
cdr3_nt: TGCGCCAGCAGCCATCCTCGCGGCAGGAGGGGAACCGGACTAGCGGTTAACAATGAGCAGTTCTTC

j_call: TRBJ2-1
v_call: TRBV15
d_call: .
clone_size: .
cdr3_aa: CATSRVRMGHNEQFF
cdr3_nt: TGTGCCACCAGCAGAGTGAGGATGGGGCACAATGAGCAGTTCTTC

j_call: TRBJ2-3
v_call: TRBV4-1
d_call: TRBD2
clone_size: .
cdr3_aa: CASSQAEGAGPTDTQYF
cdr3_nt: TGCGCCAGCAGCCAAGCCGAGGGAGCGGGGCCCACAGATACGCAGTATTTT

j_call: TRBJ2-7
v_call: TRBV6-5
d_call: TRBD1
clone_size: .
cdr3_aa: CASSPGQGYTYEQYF
cdr3_nt: TGTGCCAGCAGCCCGGGACAGGGATACACCTACGAGCAGTACTTC

j_call: TRBJ1-1
v_call: TRBV20-1
d_call: .
clone_size: .
cdr3_aa: CSARQNTEAFF
cdr3_nt: TGCAGTGCTAGACAGAACACTGAAGCTTTCTTT

j_call: TRBJ2-7
v_call: TRBV19
d_call: .
clone_size: once
cdr3_aa: CASSIVLDRVNEQYF
cdr3_nt: TGTGCCAGTAGTATTGTACTGGACAGAGTCAACGAGCAGTACTTC

j_call: TRBJ1-2
v_call: TRBV28
d_call: .
clone_size: .
cdr3_aa: CASGARGYTF
cdr3_nt: TGTGCCAGCGGGGCGCGTGGCTACACCTTC

j_call: TRBJ2-3
v_call: TRBV29-1
d_call: .
clone_size: .
cdr3_aa: CSVGGPDTQYF
cdr3_nt: TGCAGCGTGGGGGGGCCGGATACGCAGTATTTT

j_call: TRBJ2-3
v_call: TRBV6-1
d_call: .
clone_size: once
cdr3_aa: CASSESLARGRSDTQYF
cdr3_nt: TGTGCCAGCAGTGAATCTCTCGCTCGGGGGAGATCGGATACGCAGTATTTT

j_call: TRBJ2-2
v_call: TRBV6-5
d_call: TRBD1
clone_size: .
cdr3_aa: CASRPQDRATGELFF
cdr3_nt: TGTGCCAGCAGGCCGCAGGACAGGGCCACCGGGGAGCTGTTTTTT

j_call: TRBJ1-2
v_call: TRBV6-5
d_call: .
clone_size: once
cdr3_aa: CASSFLITGYGYTF
cdr3_nt: TGTGCCAGCAGTTTTCTTATTACAGGTTACGGCTACACCTTC

j_call: TRBJ2-7
v_call: TRBV6-5
d_call: .
clone_size: .
cdr3_aa: CASSRQDEQYF
cdr3_nt: TGCGCCAGCAGTCGACAGGACGAGCAGTACTTC

j_call: TRBJ1-1
v_call: TRBV6-1
d_call: .
clone_size: .
cdr3_aa: CASSESRRTEAFF
cdr3_nt: TGTGCCAGCAGTGAGTCAAGGAGAACTGAAGCTTTCTTT

j_call: TRBJ2-7
v_call: TRBV6-6
d_call: .
clone_size: .
cdr3_aa: CASSYSDSYEQYF
cdr3_nt: TGTGCCAGCAGTTATTCGGACAGCTACGAGCAGTACTTC

j_call: TRBJ1-2
v_call: TRBV5-6
d_call: .
clone_size: .
cdr3_aa: CASSLVQAEYGYTF
cdr3_nt: TGTGCCAGCAGCTTGGTTCAGGCCGAATATGGCTACACCTTC

j_call: TRBJ2-3
v_call: TRBV1
d_call: .
clone_size: .
cdr3_aa: CTSSPSSGRENTDTQYF
cdr3_nt: TGCACCAGCAGCCCTTCCTCTGGGCGGGAGAACACAGATACGCAGTATTTT

j_call: TRBJ2-2
v_call: TRBV11-2
d_call: TRBD1
clone_size: .
cdr3_aa: CASSLRAGGRTGELFF
cdr3_nt: TGTGCCAGCAGCTTAAGGGCAGGGGGACGGACCGGGGAGCTGTTTTTT

j_call: TRBJ1-4
v_call: TRBV2
d_call: .
clone_size: .
cdr3_aa: CASSLTDPATNEKLFF
cdr3_nt: TGTGCCAGCAGCCTGACAGATCCTGCAACTAATGAAAAACTGTTTTTT

j_call: TRBJ1-5
v_call: TRBV28
d_call: .
clone_size: .
cdr3_aa: CASMGTPNQPQHF
cdr3_nt: TGTGCCAGCATGGGGACACCAAATCAGCCCCAGCATTTT

j_call: TRBJ1-2
v_call: TRBV11-2
d_call: .
clone_size: .
cdr3_aa: CASSSGNGYGYTF
cdr3_nt: TGTGCCAGCAGTTCCGGGAATGGCTATGGCTACACCTTC

j_call: TRBJ2-7
v_call: TRBV5-6
d_call: TRBD2
clone_size: once
cdr3_aa: CASSSHRSGSRYEQYF
cdr3_nt: TGTGCCAGCAGCTCCCACCGGAGCGGGAGTCGCTACGAGCAGTACTTC

j_call: TRBJ2-1
v_call: TRBV7-3
d_call: TRBD2
clone_size: .
cdr3_aa: CASSSGLAGYNEQFF
cdr3_nt: TGTGCCAGCAGCTCGGGACTAGCGGGTTACAATGAGCAGTTCTTC

j_call: TRBJ1-2
v_call: TRBV4-3
d_call: .
clone_size: .
cdr3_aa: CASSQGSTLRSYGYTF
cdr3_nt: TGCGCCAGCAGCCAAGGCTCCACATTACGGAGCTATGGCTACACCTTC

j_call: TRBJ1-2
v_call: TRBV30
d_call: TRBD1
clone_size: .
cdr3_aa: CAWSGTGVGYTF
cdr3_nt: TGTGCCTGGTCCGGGACAGGGGTGGGCTACACCTTC

j_call: TRBJ2-7
v_call: TRBV13
d_call: TRBD1
clone_size: .
cdr3_aa: CASSLKQGADEQYF
cdr3_nt: TGTGCCAGCAGCTTAAAACAGGGGGCGGACGAGCAGTACTTC

j_call: TRBJ2-3
v_call: TRBV5-1
d_call: .
clone_size: .
cdr3_aa: CASSPEGVDPDTQYF
cdr3_nt: TGCGCCAGCAGCCCAGAGGGGGTAGATCCAGATACGCAGTATTTT

j_call: TRBJ2-2
v_call: TRBV30
d_call: .
clone_size: .
cdr3_aa: CAWRNRGNTGELFF
cdr3_nt: TGTGCCTGGAGGAATAGGGGGAACACCGGGGAGCTGTTTTTT

j_call: TRBJ1-1
v_call: TRBV29-1
d_call: TRBD1
clone_size: .
cdr3_aa: CSVERQGMGNTEAFF
cdr3_nt: TGCAGCGTTGAACGACAGGGGATGGGAAATACTGAAGCTTTCTTT